The 17 T cell receptor beta chains presented below share a single source sample, sequenced in a study of chemoradiotherapy in HPV16-positive cancers. TCRdb's table, derived via immunoSEQ multiplex PCR, lists solely in-frame clones and lacks some. The sample has about 35,000 clones, 92% seen once; the top ten hold 3% to 4%. Sequenced material: blood, taken from a patient who underwent chemoradiotherapy. The receptors were sampled from a human donor with HPV-associated anogenital cancer.

J is TRBJ2-4 and V is TRBV19; D gene ambiguous. The length of the CDR3 is 14 residues. Trimming shortened V by 8 bases and J by 1 base, and 12 bases separated the two germline ends. Per germline, CDR1 LNHDA and CDR2 SQIVND (reference sequence). CDR3 in DNA: TGTGCCAGTGAAGACTCGACGGCCAAAAACATTCAGTACTTC. Translation: CASEDSTAKNIQYF.

The chain couples TRBV11-3 to TRBJ1-5; D is unresolved. The CDR3 covers 15 residues. Looked up from germline, CDR1 is SGHNT and CDR2 is YENEEA. Between the trimmed V and J ends, which lost 1 base and 5 bases, there was a span of 12 bases. The CDR3 region has the DNA TGTGCCAGCAGCTTAGGCGAAGGGCGGGATCAGCCCCAGCATTTT. It encodes CASSLGEGRDQPQHF.

The chain links TRBV30 to TRBJ1-1; 7 bases match TRBD1. Trimming cost V 1 base and J 3 bases; bases outside gene matches: 5. The germline V gene encodes CDR1 GTSNPN and CDR2 SVGIG (reference sequence). The CDR3 runs 14 residues. CDR3 coding DNA: TGTGCCTGGAGTGCGGACAGGAGACACACTGAAGCTTTCTTT. Translating gives CAWSADRRHTEAFF.

V and J are TRBV7-2 and TRBJ2-4, with D unclear. Germline V gene data show CDR1 as SGHTA and CDR2 as FQGNSA. Trimming took 3 bases from V and 0 from J, leaving 12 bases between them. The CDR3 totals 16 residues. CDR3 residues: CASSFEAARAKNIQYF. For the CDR3, the DNA is TGTGCCAGCAGCTTCGAGGCGGCGCGAGCCAAAAACATTCAGTACTTC.

V usage is TRBV15 and J usage is TRBJ1-4, with D unresolved. The CDR3 sequence is 15 residues long. The V gene's germline CDR1 is LNHNV and CDR2 YYDKDF (reference sequence). Between the trimmed V and J ends, which lost 5 bases and 8 bases, there was a span of 18 bases. This CDR3 is CATSGGNSPSEKLFF. CDR3 bases: TGTGCCACCAGCGGTGGGAACTCCCCGTCGGAAAAACTGTTTTTT.

The chain recombines TRBV19 with TRBJ2-2, with 13 nucleotides matching TRBD2. Germline CDR1 is LNHDA and CDR2 is SQIVND (reference sequence). This CDR3 has 17 residues. Germline trimming cut 5 bases from V and 7 bases from J; bases unmatched to any gene: 10. The CDR3 reads CASSPYRLAGGDGELFF. The CDR3 bases are TGTGCCAGTAGTCCTTACCGACTAGCGGGGGGAGACGGGGAGCTGTTTTTT.

The V and J genes are TRBV27 and TRBJ2-3; D is unclear. The germline V gene has CDR1 MNHEY and CDR2 SMNVEV (reference sequence). Trimming took 3 bases from V and 3 from J, leaving 10 bases between them. This CDR3 is 14 amino acids long. The CDR3 loop is CASSFSLRTDTQYF. CDR3 sequence (DNA): TGTGCCAGCAGTTTCTCCCTTAGGACAGATACGCAGTATTTT.

This clone was seen once. This rearrangement joins TRBV7-8 to TRBJ1-6; maybe TRBD1 (5 bases). Germline values: CDR1 SGHVS, CDR2 FQNEAQ. CDR3 length equals 13 residues. The V end was cut by 3 bases, the J end by 14 bases, with 14 bases between. CDR3 residues: CASSFGGEPTLHF. Written as DNA, the CDR3 is TGTGCCAGCAGCTTCGGAGGGGAGCCCACCCTCCACTTT.

Only one count was recorded for this clone. The chain joins TRBV29-1 to TRBJ2-7, with TRBD1 matching 8 bases. The CDR3 covers 15 residues. In germline, CDR1 is SQVTM, CDR2 ANQGSEA. Losses at the gene ends were 4 bases for V and 2 bases for J; bases not matched to a gene: 10. This CDR3 reads CSVVLTGGNTYEQYF. The CDR3 DNA is TGCAGCGTTGTGTTAACAGGGGGTAATACCTACGAGCAGTACTTC.

The rearrangement links TRBV7-2 to TRBJ2-1; D is perhaps TRBD1 (6 bases). The ends were cut back, 7 bases at V and 3 bases at J, with 10 bases in the middle. This CDR3 spans 13 amino acids. Per the germline V gene, CDR1 is SGHTA and CDR2 is FQGNSA. In DNA form, the CDR3 reads TGTGCCAGCAACGACAGGAACTACAATGAGCAGTTCTTC. Translated, it gives CASNDRNYNEQFF.

The CDR3 DNA is TGTGCCAGCACTTTGTGGAACACCGGGGAGCTGTTTTTT. Protein sequence: CASTLWNTGELFF. This chain uses TRBV2 with TRBJ2-2; D ambiguous. V gave up 7 bases and J gave up 1 base, with 7 bases separating them. CDR3 length: 13 residues. Per the germline V gene, CDR1 is SNHLY and CDR2 is FYNNEI. Supplemented by reference TRBV2 and TRBJ2-2, the full variable domain reads EPEVTQTPSHQVTQMGQEVILRCVPISNHLYFYWYRQILGQKVEFLVSFYNNEISEKSEIFDDQFSVERPDGSNFTLKIRSTKLEDSAMYFCASTLWNTGELFFGEGSRLTVL.

This rearrangement joins TRBV23-1 to TRBJ1-2; D is perhaps TRBD1 (5 bases). TRBV23-1 is reported as an ORF; its role is uncertain. V was shortened by 2 bases and J by 8 bases, with 12 bases between the two germline ends. The CDR3 has 13 amino acids. CDR3 nucleotides: TGCGCCAGCAGTCAACTCCAGGGAAAGGGCTACACCTTC. Protein product: CASSQLQGKGYTF.

V and J are TRBV18 and TRBJ1-1; 9 bases line up with TRBD1. The CDR3 has 18 residues. Germline assignment: CDR1 KGHSH and CDR2 LQKENI. Trimming removed 3 bases from V and 4 bases from J; junction bases left unmatched: 15. CDR3 coding DNA: TGTGCCAGCTCACCCCCCGGACAGGGGCCCTCGGGAGGCACTGAAGCTTTCTTT. Residues: CASSPPGQGPSGGTEAFF.

The chain recombines TRBV9 with TRBJ1-2; D gene unclear. The CDR3 contains 14 residues. In germline, CDR1 is SGDLS, CDR2 YYNGEE. V dropped 4 bases and J dropped 8 bases, with 18 bases sitting between them. For the CDR3, the DNA is TGTGCCAGCAGCCCCCAACCGGGAGCGGGGGGCTACACCTTC. Translated: CASSPQPGAGGYTF. The variable domain in full, with the rest retrieved from reference TRBV9 and TRBJ1-2, is DSGVTQTPKHLITATGQRVTLRCSPRSGDLSVYWYQQSLDQGLQFLIQYYNGEERAKGNILERFSAQQFPDLHSELNLSSLELGDSALYFCASSPQPGAGGYTFGSGTRLTVV.

The rearrangement joins TRBV6-4 to TRBJ2-1; 12 nucleotides agree with TRBD2. Germline CDR1 and CDR2: MRHNA and SNTAGT. The length of the CDR3 is 15 residues. Trimming cost V 6 bases and J 11 bases; bases outside gene matches: 11. The CDR3 spells CASSIEGLAGSKQFF. The CDR3 nucleotides read TGTGCCAGCAGCATCGAAGGACTAGCGGGGTCAAAGCAGTTCTTC.

A single count supports this clone. The genes are TRBV6-1 and TRBJ2-6; 8 nucleotides match TRBD1. The CDR3 loop spans 17 amino acids. V gave up 4 bases and J gave up 0 bases; unmatched junction bases: 5. The germline gives CDR1 MNHNS, CDR2 SASEGT. For the CDR3, the DNA is TGTGCCAGCAGTGTCGGGACAGGCAACTCTGGGGCCAACGTCCTGACTTTC. Its protein is CASSVGTGNSGANVLTF.

This chain uses TRBV4-3 with TRBJ2-7; 9 bases align to TRBD1. The CDR3 sequence is 14 residues long. Germline CDR1 reads LGHNA; CDR2 reads YSLEER. J was trimmed by 4 bases and V by 3 bases; bases with no gene match: 4. The CDR3 loop reads CASSQGQGWYEQYF. The CDR3 nucleotides are TGCGCCAGCAGCCAGGGACAGGGTTGGTACGAGCAGTACTTC.